These T cell receptor beta chains were read from a single sample in a study of spatial heterogeneity in lung cancer. MiXCR, applied by TCRdb to the 5' RACE reads, yields one record per CDR3 protein. The sample records about 40,000 distinct CDR3 sequences, 5.2% being singletons. The sample was PBMCs, taken at surgery. The receptors derive from a female donor with early-stage non-small cell lung cancer. CDR3s include the opening cysteine and the closing phenylalanine or tryptophan. Each record gives: V gene, D gene, clone size, J gene, CDR3 protein, CDR3 DNA. A D gene is named only where the DNA matches it firmly. Part of the rows lack a size; the others show once, few, many or a class for expanded clones.

v_call: TRBV9; d_call: NA; clone_size: many; j_call: TRBJ1-6; cdr3_aa: CASSVLKKDSPLHF; cdr3_nt: TGTGCCAGCAGCGTATTAAAAAAGGATTCACCCCTCCACTTT
v_call: TRBV6-5; d_call: NA; clone_size: NA; j_call: TRBJ1-3; cdr3_aa: CASSYSAGNTIYF; cdr3_nt: TGTGCCAGCAGTTATTCCGCCGGAAACACCATATATTTT
v_call: TRBV21-1; d_call: NA; clone_size: many; j_call: TRBJ1-5; cdr3_aa: CASSPRQDQPQHF; cdr3_nt: TGTGCCAGCAGCCCGCGACAGGATCAGCCCCAGCATTTT
v_call: TRBV6-2/TRBV6-3; d_call: TRBD2; clone_size: NA; j_call: TRBJ2-1; cdr3_aa: CASRRAGVWNEQFF; cdr3_nt: TGTGCCAGCAGAAGAGCGGGGGTGTGGAATGAGCAGTTCTTC
v_call: TRBV9; d_call: TRBD1; clone_size: NA; j_call: TRBJ1-1; cdr3_aa: CASSVLGQGDTEAFF; cdr3_nt: TGTGCCAGCAGCGTGCTGGGACAGGGGGACACTGAAGCTTTCTTT
v_call: TRBV7-9; d_call: NA; clone_size: many; j_call: TRBJ2-1; cdr3_aa: CASSEPLAKGADNEQFF; cdr3_nt: TGTGCCAGCAGCGAGCCCCTCGCGAAGGGCGCAGACAATGAGCAGTTCTTC
v_call: TRBV4-3; d_call: NA; clone_size: many; j_call: TRBJ2-2; cdr3_aa: CASSPLLGDGELFF; cdr3_nt: TGCGCCAGCAGCCCCCTGCTCGGGGACGGGGAGCTGTTTTTT
v_call: TRBV29-1; d_call: NA; clone_size: many; j_call: TRBJ2-5; cdr3_aa: CSVGTAQYF; cdr3_nt: TGCAGCGTGGGAACGGCCCAGTACTTC
v_call: TRBV12-3/TRBV12-4; d_call: NA; clone_size: NA; j_call: TRBJ1-2; cdr3_aa: CASSLVAGGYGYTF; cdr3_nt: TGTGCCAGCAGTTTAGTGGCAGGCGGCTATGGCTACACCTTC
v_call: TRBV7-6; d_call: NA; clone_size: many; j_call: TRBJ1-2; cdr3_aa: CASSLREAGYTF; cdr3_nt: TGTGCCAGCAGCTTGAGGGAAGCTGGCTACACCTTC
v_call: TRBV11-2; d_call: NA; clone_size: many; j_call: TRBJ2-1; cdr3_aa: CASSRPYNEQFF; cdr3_nt: TGTGCCAGCAGCCGCCCTTACAATGAGCAGTTCTTC
v_call: TRBV3-1; d_call: TRBD2; clone_size: few; j_call: TRBJ2-1; cdr3_aa: CASSPGGGRYNEQFF; cdr3_nt: TGTGCCAGCAGCCCCGGGGGGGGGCGGTACAATGAGCAGTTCTTC
v_call: TRBV5-1; d_call: NA; clone_size: NA; j_call: TRBJ2-1; cdr3_aa: CASSLAQGGPPDNEQFF; cdr3_nt: TGCGCCAGCAGCTTGGCGCAGGGGGGCCCCCCTGACAATGAGCAGTTCTTC
v_call: TRBV10-3; d_call: NA; clone_size: many; j_call: TRBJ1-2; cdr3_aa: CAISEGQSYGYTF; cdr3_nt: TGTGCCATCAGTGAGGGACAGAGCTATGGCTACACCTTC
v_call: TRBV10-3; d_call: TRBD2; clone_size: NA; j_call: TRBJ2-3; cdr3_aa: CAISGDPSGVTDTQYF; cdr3_nt: TGTGCCATCAGTGGAGATCCTAGCGGGGTTACAGATACGCAGTATTTT
v_call: TRBV7-3; d_call: NA; clone_size: few; j_call: TRBJ2-1; cdr3_aa: CASSLFTGNEQFF; cdr3_nt: TGTGCCAGCAGCTTATTCACGGGCAATGAGCAGTTCTTC
v_call: TRBV5-4; d_call: NA; clone_size: many; j_call: TRBJ2-5; cdr3_aa: CASSSGTFQETQYF; cdr3_nt: TGTGCCAGCAGCTCCGGCACTTTCCAAGAGACCCAGTACTTC
v_call: TRBV20-1; d_call: NA; clone_size: NA; j_call: TRBJ2-1; cdr3_aa: CSARDPSLKWEQFF; cdr3_nt: TGCAGTGCTAGAGATCCAAGTCTCAAGTGGGAGCAGTTCTTC
v_call: TRBV4-3; d_call: NA; clone_size: many; j_call: TRBJ1-1; cdr3_aa: CASSQGGGIMNTEAFF; cdr3_nt: TGCGCCAGCAGCCAAGGGGGGGGTATCATGAACACTGAAGCTTTCTTT
v_call: TRBV6-1; d_call: NA; clone_size: many; j_call: TRBJ2-5; cdr3_aa: CASQWGNQETQYF; cdr3_nt: TGTGCCAGCCAGTGGGGGAACCAAGAGACCCAGTACTTC
v_call: TRBV20-1; d_call: NA; clone_size: few; j_call: TRBJ2-3; cdr3_aa: CSALKGITDTQYF; cdr3_nt: TGCAGTGCCCTCAAGGGCATTACAGATACGCAGTATTTT
v_call: TRBV6-2/TRBV6-3; d_call: NA; clone_size: many; j_call: TRBJ1-5; cdr3_aa: CASAQSGFQPQHF; cdr3_nt: TGTGCCAGCGCCCAATCAGGGTTTCAGCCCCAGCATTTT
v_call: TRBV9; d_call: NA; clone_size: NA; j_call: TRBJ2-1; cdr3_aa: CASSATGTNEQFF; cdr3_nt: TGTGCCAGCAGCGCGACAGGCACCAATGAGCAGTTCTTC
v_call: TRBV30; d_call: TRBD1; clone_size: NA; j_call: TRBJ2-6; cdr3_aa: CAWRRGRFGANVLTF; cdr3_nt: TGTGCCTGGAGGAGGGGGCGGTTTGGGGCCAACGTCCTGACTTTC
v_call: TRBV7-2; d_call: TRBD2; clone_size: many; j_call: TRBJ2-1; cdr3_aa: CASSRLAGQQFF; cdr3_nt: TGTGCCAGCAGCCGATTAGCGGGACAGCAGTTCTTC
v_call: TRBV30; d_call: TRBD2; clone_size: many; j_call: TRBJ2-2; cdr3_aa: CASHRDRLAGGHSTGELFF; cdr3_nt: TGTGCCTCCCACAGGGACCGCCTAGCGGGGGGGCATAGCACCGGGGAGCTGTTTTTT
v_call: TRBV7-2; d_call: TRBD1; clone_size: many; j_call: TRBJ1-1; cdr3_aa: CASSYASTGINTEAFF; cdr3_nt: TGTGCCAGCAGCTACGCCTCGACAGGGATTAACACTGAAGCTTTCTTT
v_call: TRBV11-2; d_call: NA; clone_size: NA; j_call: TRBJ1-1; cdr3_aa: CASSKGRENTEAFF; cdr3_nt: TGTGCCAGCAGCAAGGGACGGGAGAACACTGAAGCTTTCTTT
v_call: TRBV5-8; d_call: NA; clone_size: NA; j_call: TRBJ1-5; cdr3_aa: CASSLAWVSSNQPQHF; cdr3_nt: TGTGCCAGCAGCCTCGCTTGGGTTTCGAGCAATCAGCCCCAGCATTTT
v_call: TRBV7-2; d_call: NA; clone_size: many; j_call: TRBJ1-6; cdr3_aa: CASSLEGPLGTPLHF; cdr3_nt: TGTGCCAGCAGCTTAGAGGGTCCTTTAGGGACACCCCTCCACTTT
v_call: TRBV2; d_call: TRBD1; clone_size: few; j_call: TRBJ1-1; cdr3_aa: CASGQDRETEAFF; cdr3_nt: TGTGCCAGCGGACAGGACAGGGAGACTGAAGCTTTCTTT
v_call: TRBV30; d_call: NA; clone_size: NA; j_call: TRBJ1-1; cdr3_aa: CAWREGSTGEAEAFF; cdr3_nt: TGTGCCTGGAGAGAAGGGTCTACCGGGGAGGCTGAAGCTTTCTTT
v_call: TRBV4-3; d_call: NA; clone_size: many; j_call: TRBJ2-5; cdr3_aa: CASSQGLDGGETQYF; cdr3_nt: TGCGCCAGCAGCCAAGGCCTTGACGGCGGAGAGACCCAGTACTTC
v_call: TRBV5-4; d_call: NA; clone_size: medium-sized; j_call: TRBJ2-6; cdr3_aa: CASSLGPASGANVLTF; cdr3_nt: TGTGCCAGCAGCTTGGGCCCCGCATCTGGGGCCAACGTCCTGACTTTC
v_call: TRBV19; d_call: NA; clone_size: few; j_call: TRBJ2-5; cdr3_aa: CASRLKETQYF; cdr3_nt: TGTGCCAGTAGGCTAAAAGAGACCCAGTACTTC
v_call: TRBV3-1; d_call: NA; clone_size: NA; j_call: TRBJ2-7; cdr3_aa: CASSSRVVGGLHYEQYF; cdr3_nt: TGTGCCAGCAGCTCAAGAGTGGTGGGGGGCCTCCACTACGAGCAGTACTTC
v_call: TRBV27; d_call: TRBD1; clone_size: NA; j_call: TRBJ1-1; cdr3_aa: CASHSGTVTEAFF; cdr3_nt: TGTGCCAGCCATTCCGGGACAGTTACTGAAGCTTTCTTT
v_call: TRBV7-9; d_call: TRBD1; clone_size: NA; j_call: TRBJ1-4; cdr3_aa: CASSLNGQGPNEKLFF; cdr3_nt: TGTGCCAGCAGCCTAAACGGACAGGGGCCGAATGAAAAACTGTTTTTT
v_call: TRBV28; d_call: NA; clone_size: many; j_call: TRBJ1-1; cdr3_aa: CASSLWAGRGNTEAFF; cdr3_nt: TGTGCCAGCAGTTTATGGGCAGGGAGAGGGAACACTGAAGCTTTCTTT
v_call: TRBV27; d_call: TRBD2; clone_size: many; j_call: TRBJ2-5; cdr3_aa: CASSYVGGSLETQYF; cdr3_nt: TGTGCCAGCAGTTATGTGGGGGGGAGCTTAGAGACCCAGTACTTC
v_call: TRBV7-3; d_call: NA; clone_size: many; j_call: TRBJ2-2; cdr3_aa: CASSLGTGELFF; cdr3_nt: TGTGCCAGCAGCTTAGGGACCGGGGAGCTGTTTTTT
v_call: TRBV5-6; d_call: NA; clone_size: NA; j_call: TRBJ2-7; cdr3_aa: CASSGRTWPHYEQYF; cdr3_nt: TGTGCCAGCAGCGGGAGGACATGGCCCCACTACGAGCAGTACTTC
v_call: TRBV6-1; d_call: NA; clone_size: few; j_call: TRBJ2-5; cdr3_aa: CASTPARAVKTQYF; cdr3_nt: TGTGCCAGCACCCCGGCCAGGGCGGTCAAGACCCAGTACTTC
v_call: TRBV28; d_call: NA; clone_size: few; j_call: TRBJ1-2; cdr3_aa: CASSALAHYTLYGYTF; cdr3_nt: TGTGCCAGCAGTGCCCTCGCGCACTACACCTTATATGGCTACACCTTC
v_call: TRBV11-2; d_call: NA; clone_size: many; j_call: TRBJ2-2; cdr3_aa: CASSFGTGELFF; cdr3_nt: TGTGCCAGCAGCTTCGGCACCGGGGAGCTGTTTTTT
v_call: TRBV6-5; d_call: TRBD1; clone_size: few; j_call: TRBJ2-7; cdr3_aa: CASSLTGGFSYEQYF; cdr3_nt: TGTGCCAGCAGTCTCACAGGGGGTTTCTCCTACGAGCAGTACTTC
v_call: TRBV27; d_call: TRBD2; clone_size: many; j_call: TRBJ2-3; cdr3_aa: CASSPLAGALVDTQYF; cdr3_nt: TGTGCCAGCAGTCCCCTAGCGGGGGCCCTAGTAGATACGCAGTATTTT
v_call: TRBV19; d_call: NA; clone_size: many; j_call: TRBJ2-7; cdr3_aa: CASSPPVTREQYF; cdr3_nt: TGTGCCAGTAGCCCCCCAGTGACCCGCGAGCAGTACTTC
v_call: TRBV5-1; d_call: TRBD1; clone_size: many; j_call: TRBJ1-1; cdr3_aa: CASSSYRGDTEAFF; cdr3_nt: TGCGCCAGCAGCAGTTACAGGGGGGACACTGAAGCTTTCTTT
v_call: TRBV20-1; d_call: TRBD1; clone_size: NA; j_call: TRBJ2-5; cdr3_aa: CTSSPRTGGWETQYF; cdr3_nt: TGCACCAGCTCCCCCCGGACAGGGGGGTGGGAGACCCAGTACTTC
v_call: TRBV4-1; d_call: NA; clone_size: NA; j_call: TRBJ2-7; cdr3_aa: CASRPSSRAHEQYF; cdr3_nt: TGCGCCAGCAGGCCTTCGTCGCGGGCCCACGAGCAGTACTTC
v_call: TRBV2; d_call: NA; clone_size: many; j_call: TRBJ1-1; cdr3_aa: CASRIKVGADTEAFF; cdr3_nt: TGTGCCAGCAGGATAAAGGTGGGCGCGGACACTGAAGCTTTCTTT
v_call: TRBV3-1; d_call: NA; clone_size: many; j_call: TRBJ2-2; cdr3_aa: CASKYQGELFF; cdr3_nt: TGTGCCAGCAAATACCAAGGGGAGCTGTTTTTT